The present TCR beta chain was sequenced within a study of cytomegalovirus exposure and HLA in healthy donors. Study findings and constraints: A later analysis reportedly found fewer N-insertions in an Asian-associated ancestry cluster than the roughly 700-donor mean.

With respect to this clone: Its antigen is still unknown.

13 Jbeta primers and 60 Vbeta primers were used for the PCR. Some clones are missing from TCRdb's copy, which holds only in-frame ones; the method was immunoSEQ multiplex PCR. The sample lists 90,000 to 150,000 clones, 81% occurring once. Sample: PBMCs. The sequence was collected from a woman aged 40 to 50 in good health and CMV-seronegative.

The DNA of the CDR3 is TGTGCCAGCAGCAAACGGCTCGACAGGAGTACAGATACGCAGTATTTT. Translation gives CASSKRLDRSTDTQYF. The chain couples TRBV5-4 to TRBJ2-3; tentative D call: TRBD1 (6 bases). Germline V gene lookup returns CDR1 SGHNT and CDR2 YYREEE (reference sequence). V gave up 4 bases and J gave up 3 bases, with 18 bases separating them. The CDR3 runs 16 residues. Full variable domain (remainder filled in from reference TRBV5-4 and TRBJ2-3): ETGVTQSPTHLIKTRGQQVTLRCSSQSGHNTVSWYQQALGQGPQFIFQYYREEENGRGNFPPRFSGLQFPNYSSELNVNALELDDSALYLCASSKRLDRSTDTQYFGPGTRLTVL.